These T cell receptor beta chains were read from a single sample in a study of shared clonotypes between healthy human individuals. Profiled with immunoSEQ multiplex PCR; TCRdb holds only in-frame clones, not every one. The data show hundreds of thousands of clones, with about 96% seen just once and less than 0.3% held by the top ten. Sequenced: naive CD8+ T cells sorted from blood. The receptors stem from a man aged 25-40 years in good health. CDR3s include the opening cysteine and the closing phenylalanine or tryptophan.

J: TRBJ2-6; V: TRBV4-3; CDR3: CASSPKDFAGANVLTF
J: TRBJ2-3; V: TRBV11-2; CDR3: CASSLLGTDTQYF
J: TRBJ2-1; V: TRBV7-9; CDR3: CASSPSGSSPNEQFF
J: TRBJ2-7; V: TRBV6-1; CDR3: CASSLRTGGPYEQYF
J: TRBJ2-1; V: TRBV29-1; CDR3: CSVLDLGYEQFF
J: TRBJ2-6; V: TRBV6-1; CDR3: CASSEVSLSSGANVLTF
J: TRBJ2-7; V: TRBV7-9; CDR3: CATRQSSYEQYF
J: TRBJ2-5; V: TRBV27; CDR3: CASRTGPWETQYF
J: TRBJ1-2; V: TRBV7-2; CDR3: CASSMMTALYGYTF
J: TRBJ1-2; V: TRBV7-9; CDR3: CASSLGGTGRYYGYTF
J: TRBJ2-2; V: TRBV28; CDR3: CASSLRRRGWELFF
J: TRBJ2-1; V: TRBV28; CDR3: CASRGDRELYSYNEQFF
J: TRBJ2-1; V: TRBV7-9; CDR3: CASSLVGSASGSTNEQFF
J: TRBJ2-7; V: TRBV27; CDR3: CASSTTGTPDEQYF
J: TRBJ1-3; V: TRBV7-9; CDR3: CASQGRVTGSGNTIYF
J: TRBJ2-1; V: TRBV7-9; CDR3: CASSSDLQGAAKDNEQFF
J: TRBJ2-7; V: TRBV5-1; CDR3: CASSLRLNYEQYF